Sequencing of this T cell receptor beta chain was carried out in a study of T cells in Graves' hyperthyroidism and ophthalmopathy. It was RNA transcripts that yielded the amplified TCR beta CDR3 regions. The TCR CDR3 was amplified in a first-round RT-PCR using the HTBI primer set. TCRdb redid the calling of the multiplex PCR reads with MiXCR, one entry per CDR3 protein. The sample has over 500,000 distinct CDR3 sequences, 14% seen once; the top ten hold about 15%. Germline CDR1 SEHNR, CDR2 FQNEAQ (reference sequence). V dropped 1 base and J dropped 10; count of bases not matched to a gene: 10. The CDR3 covers 17 residues.

The gene calls are TRBV7-9 and TRBJ2-1, with 13 bases aligning to TRBD2. The sequence derives from a woman aged 40 to 49 with Graves' hyperthyroidism. Sequencing was carried out using blood. CDR3 sequence reads: CASSLDLLAGGPEEQFF. The CDR3 nucleotides are TGTGCCAGCAGCTTAGACCTACTAGCGGGAGGGCCTGAGGAGCAGTTCTTC. The full variable domain, in which reference TRBV7-9 and TRBJ2-1 provide the parts outside the CDR3, is DTGVSQNPRHKITKRGQNVTFRCDPISEHNRLYWYRQTLGQGPEFLTYFQNEAQLEKSRLLSDRFSAERPKGSFSTLEIQRTEQGDSAMYLCASSLDLLAGGPEEQFFGPGTRLTVL.